The 20 T cell receptor beta chains presented below share a single source sample, sequenced in a study of blood T cell repertoires in COVID-19. Clones were sequenced by immunoSEQ multiplex PCR, and TCRdb holds only the in-frame ones, with some missing. The profile shows 250,000 to 350,000 clones, around 89% of them singletons. The source material was peripheral blood. These receptors were taken from a woman aged 55-70 years with acute or convalescent COVID-19.

J is TRBJ1-1 and V is TRBV27; TRBD1 might be the D (6 bases). V lost 5 bases to trimming and J lost 10 bases, with 14 bases between them. The CDR3 loop spans 12 amino acids. Germline CDR1 MNHEY, CDR2 SMNVEV (reference sequence). DNA of the CDR3: TGTGCCAGCAGTAAACAGGGATCCCGAGCTTTCTTT. This codes for CASSKQGSRAFF.

The V gene is TRBV5-1, the J gene TRBJ2-3; 12 bases match TRBD1. V gave up 3 bases and J gave up 1 base; unmatched junction bases: 9. The CDR3 is 18 residues long. Germline V gene sequence: CDR1 SGHRS, CDR2 YFSETQ. The CDR3, as DNA: TGCGCCAGCAGCTCAAGACCCGGGACAGGGGGCGGCACAGATACGCAGTATTTT. It encodes CASSSRPGTGGGTDTQYF.

The chain is built from TRBV24-1 and TRBJ2-1; 11 bases are a match to TRBD2. From germline, CDR1 is KGHDR and CDR2 SFDVKD. V shed 4 bases and J 5 bases; nucleotides not matched to a gene: 6. The CDR3 consists of 16 residues. CDR3 sequence reads: CATSDKTSGVNNEQFF. The CDR3 DNA follows: TGTGCCACCAGTGACAAGACTAGCGGGGTCAACAATGAGCAGTTCTTC.

This clone appeared a single time. CDR3 in amino acids: CASSQPGTSGDTYEQYF. The CDR3 nucleotides are TGTGCCAGCTCACAACCGGGTACTAGCGGAGATACCTACGAGCAGTACTTC. The chain is built from TRBV18 and TRBJ2-7; 8 bases map to TRBD2. From germline, CDR1 is KGHSH and CDR2 LQKENI. The CDR3 totals 17 residues. Trimming removed 4 bases from V and 2 bases from J; junction bases left unmatched: 13.

V is TRBV4-2 and J is TRBJ2-1, with D perhaps matching TRBD2 (6 bases). V lost 1 base, J lost 0 bases, and 16 bases lay in between. Germline loops: CDR1 LGHNA, CDR2 YNFKEQ. The CDR3 length is 18 residues. CDR3 nucleotide sequence: TGTGCCAGCAGCCAAGCTGCGGGACTTTCGTCCTCCTACAATGAGCAGTTCTTC. This translates into CASSQAAGLSSSYNEQFF.

The rearrangement links TRBV6-1 to TRBJ2-3; TRBD1 might be the D (5 bases). The CDR3 has 16 amino acids. From germline, CDR1 is MNHNS and CDR2 SASEGT. Trimming removed 3 bases from V and 6 bases from J, with 19 bases in between. CDR3 in DNA: TGTGCCAGCAGTGAGCTTCCGGTGACGGACACGGATACGCAGTATTTT. This encodes CASSELPVTDTDTQYF.

V gene TRBV19 combines with J gene TRBJ1-3; D is unresolved. This CDR3 region has 15 residues. From germline, CDR1 is LNHDA and CDR2 SQIVND (reference sequence). V lost 3 bases and J lost 0, with 9 bases in between. CDR3 in amino acids: CASSIEGGSGNTIYF. CDR3 nucleotide sequence: TGTGCCAGTAGTATCGAGGGCGGCTCTGGAAACACCATATATTTT.

In nucleotides, the CDR3 is TGTGCCAGTAGTACCCCCCTTTCACGAGCGGCCTACAATGAGCAGTTCTTC. Its translation: CASSTPLSRAAYNEQFF. V usage is TRBV19 and J usage is TRBJ2-1, with D perhaps TRBD2 (5 bases). CDR1 is LNHDA, CDR2 SQIVND, per germline (reference sequence). The CDR3 contains 17 residues. Trimming took off 4 bases at V and 2 bases at J, with 18 bases between the two ends.

The chain links TRBV10-1 to TRBJ2-1; 10 positions match TRBD2. CDR3 length equals 17 residues. The trim removed 0 bases at V and 2 bases at J, leaving 4 bases unmatched. In germline, CDR1 is WNHNN, CDR2 SYGVQD (reference sequence). The CDR3 DNA is TGCGCCAGCAGTGAGTCTAGCGGGAGGTCCCCCTACAATGAGCAGTTCTTC. Translation: CASSESSGRSPYNEQFF.

The rearrangement links TRBV24-1 to TRBJ1-5; TRBD1 is a possible D gene (6 bases). The CDR3 is 14 residues long. V lost 9 bases to trimming and J lost 6 bases, with 17 bases between them. CDR1 and CDR2 (germline): KGHDR, SFDVKD. The CDR3 DNA sequence: TGTGCCACCGGCGGGGGGGCGGGAGGTCAGCCCCAGCATTTT. This gives the protein CATGGGAGGQPQHF.

V gene TRBV7-2 combines with J gene TRBJ2-3; TRBD2 is a possible D gene (5 bases). The CDR3 covers 15 residues. Per the germline V gene, CDR1 is SGHTA and CDR2 is FQGNSA. V was clipped by 0 bases and J by 1 base, with 8 bases between them. CDR3 sequence (DNA): TGTGCCAGCAGCTTAGCATGGACTCGCACAGATACGCAGTATTTT. Amino acids: CASSLAWTRTDTQYF.

To note about this clone: Different DNA sequences within this sample yield the same CDR3. This chain joins TRBV28 and TRBJ1-1; 7 bases align to TRBD1. V lost 3 bases, J lost 1 base, and 2 bases stayed unmatched. Germline V gene sequence: CDR1 MDHEN, CDR2 SYDVKM. This CDR3 region has 14 residues. The CDR3 spells CASSFQGGNTEAFF. DNA for the CDR3: TGTGCCAGCAGTTTTCAGGGGGGGAACACTGAAGCTTTCTTT.

V is TRBV6-2 or TRBV6-3 and J is TRBJ2-7, with 7 positions matching TRBD1. CDR1 is MNHEY and CDR2 is SVGEGT in the germline V gene. J gave up 0 bases and V 3 bases, and 2 bases lay outside the gene matches. The CDR3 length is 14 residues. The CDR3 sequence is CASSYRDSSYEQYF. The DNA of the CDR3 is TGTGCCAGCAGTTATCGGGACAGCTCCTACGAGCAGTACTTC.

This clone was observed a few times. This rearrangement joins TRBV21-1 to TRBJ1-1; TRBD1, the table's D call, was not compared with the DNA. TRBV21-1 is assigned pseudogene status. The CDR3 is 16 residues long. This CDR3 reads CASSKGGPVVNTEAFF. Here the CDR3 DNA reads TGTGCCAGCAGCAAAGGGGGGCCGGTTGTGAACACTGAAGCTTTCTTT.

The chain uses TRBV7-3 and TRBJ1-6; D possibly corresponds to TRBD1 (5 bases). Deletions cut 1 base from V and 7 bases from J, with 11 bases between. This CDR3 is 15 amino acids long. Germline V gives CDR1 SGHTA, CDR2 FQGTGA. CDR3 in amino acids: CASSLNPGINSPLHF. The CDR3, as DNA: TGTGCCAGCAGCTTAAATCCAGGGATAAATTCACCCCTCCACTTT.

The genes are TRBV27 and TRBJ1-6; D may be TRBD1 (5 bases). V lost 3 bases to trimming and J lost 9 bases, with 12 bases between them. Looked up from germline, CDR1 is MNHEY and CDR2 is SMNVEV (reference sequence). The CDR3 consists of 14 residues. The DNA of the CDR3 is TGTGCCAGCAGTTTGGCCCTGGGGGGTTCACCCCTCCACTTT. Its protein is CASSLALGGSPLHF.

The chain links TRBV6-5 to TRBJ1-2; possible D gene TRBD1, 5 bases. Germline CDR1 and CDR2: MNHEY and SVGAGI. V dropped 6 bases and J dropped 6 bases, with 11 bases sitting between them. The CDR3 runs 12 residues. CDR3 nucleotides: TGTGCCAGCAGCAACGGAGGGGATGGCTACACCTTC. Its protein product is CASSNGGDGYTF.

The chain has TRBV5-1 and TRBJ2-1, with 8 positions matching TRBD1. The length of the CDR3 is 16 residues. CDR1 SGHRS and CDR2 YFSETQ come from the germline V gene. Trimming took 1 base from V and 2 from J; bases not matched to a gene: 5. CDR3 region: CASSLHGQGPYNEQFF. The CDR3 region has the DNA TGCGCCAGCAGCTTGCATGGACAGGGCCCCTACAATGAGCAGTTCTTC.

This chain links TRBV19 with TRBJ2-7, with a possible D match to TRBD2 (7 bases). V was pared by 2 bases and J by 0 bases, with 14 bases between. Germline values: CDR1 LNHDA, CDR2 SQIVND (reference sequence). The CDR3 is 16 amino acids. The CDR3 DNA reads TGTGCCAGTAGTATAAGGGGGGGACTCAGCTCCTACGAGCAGTACTTC. Protein product: CASSIRGGLSSYEQYF. Full variable domain (rest looked up from reference TRBV19 and TRBJ2-7): DGGITQSPKYLFRKEGQNVTLSCEQNLNHDAMYWYRQDPGQGLRLIYYSQIVNDFQKGDIAEGYSVSREKKESFPLTVTSAQKNPTAFYLCASSIRGGLSSYEQYFGPGTRLTVT.

The rearrangement links TRBV29-1 to TRBJ2-1, with TRBD2 matching over 8 bases. The germline CDR1 and CDR2 sequences are SQVTM and ANQGSEA. The CDR3 consists of 13 residues. Trimming at V came to 8 bases and at J to 6 bases, leaving 9 bases not matched to a gene. CDR3 nucleotide sequence: TGCAGCTTGGCCGGGACTAGAGCCAATGAGCAGTTCTTC. This sequence encodes CSLAGTRANEQFF.